This T cell receptor beta chain comes out of a study of cytomegalovirus exposure and HLA in healthy donors. Study outcomes and limitations: Analysis was performed later, and it showed HLA-associated TCR beta chains to be more clonally expanded than equally common others.

As to this clone: Its antigen is not identified.

V shed 3 bases and J 12 bases; nucleotides not matched to a gene: 11. Germline CDR1 GTSNPN, CDR2 SVGIG (reference sequence). The length of the CDR3 is 13 residues. Each of the donors was a healthy bone marrow donor. The PCR made use of 60 Vbeta and 13 Jbeta primers. Repertoires were generated with immunoSEQ multiplex PCR, while TCRdb's copy carries only in-frame clones and drops some. Among 50,000 or so clones listed, about three quarters were seen once. The sequence came from a man aged 18-30 years in good health and CMV-seronegative. Sequencing was carried out using PBMCs. This rearrangement joins TRBV30 to TRBJ2-1; 7 bases are shared with TRBD2. The CDR3 bases are TGTGCCTGGAGAGTCGCGGGAGTAAGGGTGCAGTTCTTC. Residues: CAWRVAGVRVQFF.